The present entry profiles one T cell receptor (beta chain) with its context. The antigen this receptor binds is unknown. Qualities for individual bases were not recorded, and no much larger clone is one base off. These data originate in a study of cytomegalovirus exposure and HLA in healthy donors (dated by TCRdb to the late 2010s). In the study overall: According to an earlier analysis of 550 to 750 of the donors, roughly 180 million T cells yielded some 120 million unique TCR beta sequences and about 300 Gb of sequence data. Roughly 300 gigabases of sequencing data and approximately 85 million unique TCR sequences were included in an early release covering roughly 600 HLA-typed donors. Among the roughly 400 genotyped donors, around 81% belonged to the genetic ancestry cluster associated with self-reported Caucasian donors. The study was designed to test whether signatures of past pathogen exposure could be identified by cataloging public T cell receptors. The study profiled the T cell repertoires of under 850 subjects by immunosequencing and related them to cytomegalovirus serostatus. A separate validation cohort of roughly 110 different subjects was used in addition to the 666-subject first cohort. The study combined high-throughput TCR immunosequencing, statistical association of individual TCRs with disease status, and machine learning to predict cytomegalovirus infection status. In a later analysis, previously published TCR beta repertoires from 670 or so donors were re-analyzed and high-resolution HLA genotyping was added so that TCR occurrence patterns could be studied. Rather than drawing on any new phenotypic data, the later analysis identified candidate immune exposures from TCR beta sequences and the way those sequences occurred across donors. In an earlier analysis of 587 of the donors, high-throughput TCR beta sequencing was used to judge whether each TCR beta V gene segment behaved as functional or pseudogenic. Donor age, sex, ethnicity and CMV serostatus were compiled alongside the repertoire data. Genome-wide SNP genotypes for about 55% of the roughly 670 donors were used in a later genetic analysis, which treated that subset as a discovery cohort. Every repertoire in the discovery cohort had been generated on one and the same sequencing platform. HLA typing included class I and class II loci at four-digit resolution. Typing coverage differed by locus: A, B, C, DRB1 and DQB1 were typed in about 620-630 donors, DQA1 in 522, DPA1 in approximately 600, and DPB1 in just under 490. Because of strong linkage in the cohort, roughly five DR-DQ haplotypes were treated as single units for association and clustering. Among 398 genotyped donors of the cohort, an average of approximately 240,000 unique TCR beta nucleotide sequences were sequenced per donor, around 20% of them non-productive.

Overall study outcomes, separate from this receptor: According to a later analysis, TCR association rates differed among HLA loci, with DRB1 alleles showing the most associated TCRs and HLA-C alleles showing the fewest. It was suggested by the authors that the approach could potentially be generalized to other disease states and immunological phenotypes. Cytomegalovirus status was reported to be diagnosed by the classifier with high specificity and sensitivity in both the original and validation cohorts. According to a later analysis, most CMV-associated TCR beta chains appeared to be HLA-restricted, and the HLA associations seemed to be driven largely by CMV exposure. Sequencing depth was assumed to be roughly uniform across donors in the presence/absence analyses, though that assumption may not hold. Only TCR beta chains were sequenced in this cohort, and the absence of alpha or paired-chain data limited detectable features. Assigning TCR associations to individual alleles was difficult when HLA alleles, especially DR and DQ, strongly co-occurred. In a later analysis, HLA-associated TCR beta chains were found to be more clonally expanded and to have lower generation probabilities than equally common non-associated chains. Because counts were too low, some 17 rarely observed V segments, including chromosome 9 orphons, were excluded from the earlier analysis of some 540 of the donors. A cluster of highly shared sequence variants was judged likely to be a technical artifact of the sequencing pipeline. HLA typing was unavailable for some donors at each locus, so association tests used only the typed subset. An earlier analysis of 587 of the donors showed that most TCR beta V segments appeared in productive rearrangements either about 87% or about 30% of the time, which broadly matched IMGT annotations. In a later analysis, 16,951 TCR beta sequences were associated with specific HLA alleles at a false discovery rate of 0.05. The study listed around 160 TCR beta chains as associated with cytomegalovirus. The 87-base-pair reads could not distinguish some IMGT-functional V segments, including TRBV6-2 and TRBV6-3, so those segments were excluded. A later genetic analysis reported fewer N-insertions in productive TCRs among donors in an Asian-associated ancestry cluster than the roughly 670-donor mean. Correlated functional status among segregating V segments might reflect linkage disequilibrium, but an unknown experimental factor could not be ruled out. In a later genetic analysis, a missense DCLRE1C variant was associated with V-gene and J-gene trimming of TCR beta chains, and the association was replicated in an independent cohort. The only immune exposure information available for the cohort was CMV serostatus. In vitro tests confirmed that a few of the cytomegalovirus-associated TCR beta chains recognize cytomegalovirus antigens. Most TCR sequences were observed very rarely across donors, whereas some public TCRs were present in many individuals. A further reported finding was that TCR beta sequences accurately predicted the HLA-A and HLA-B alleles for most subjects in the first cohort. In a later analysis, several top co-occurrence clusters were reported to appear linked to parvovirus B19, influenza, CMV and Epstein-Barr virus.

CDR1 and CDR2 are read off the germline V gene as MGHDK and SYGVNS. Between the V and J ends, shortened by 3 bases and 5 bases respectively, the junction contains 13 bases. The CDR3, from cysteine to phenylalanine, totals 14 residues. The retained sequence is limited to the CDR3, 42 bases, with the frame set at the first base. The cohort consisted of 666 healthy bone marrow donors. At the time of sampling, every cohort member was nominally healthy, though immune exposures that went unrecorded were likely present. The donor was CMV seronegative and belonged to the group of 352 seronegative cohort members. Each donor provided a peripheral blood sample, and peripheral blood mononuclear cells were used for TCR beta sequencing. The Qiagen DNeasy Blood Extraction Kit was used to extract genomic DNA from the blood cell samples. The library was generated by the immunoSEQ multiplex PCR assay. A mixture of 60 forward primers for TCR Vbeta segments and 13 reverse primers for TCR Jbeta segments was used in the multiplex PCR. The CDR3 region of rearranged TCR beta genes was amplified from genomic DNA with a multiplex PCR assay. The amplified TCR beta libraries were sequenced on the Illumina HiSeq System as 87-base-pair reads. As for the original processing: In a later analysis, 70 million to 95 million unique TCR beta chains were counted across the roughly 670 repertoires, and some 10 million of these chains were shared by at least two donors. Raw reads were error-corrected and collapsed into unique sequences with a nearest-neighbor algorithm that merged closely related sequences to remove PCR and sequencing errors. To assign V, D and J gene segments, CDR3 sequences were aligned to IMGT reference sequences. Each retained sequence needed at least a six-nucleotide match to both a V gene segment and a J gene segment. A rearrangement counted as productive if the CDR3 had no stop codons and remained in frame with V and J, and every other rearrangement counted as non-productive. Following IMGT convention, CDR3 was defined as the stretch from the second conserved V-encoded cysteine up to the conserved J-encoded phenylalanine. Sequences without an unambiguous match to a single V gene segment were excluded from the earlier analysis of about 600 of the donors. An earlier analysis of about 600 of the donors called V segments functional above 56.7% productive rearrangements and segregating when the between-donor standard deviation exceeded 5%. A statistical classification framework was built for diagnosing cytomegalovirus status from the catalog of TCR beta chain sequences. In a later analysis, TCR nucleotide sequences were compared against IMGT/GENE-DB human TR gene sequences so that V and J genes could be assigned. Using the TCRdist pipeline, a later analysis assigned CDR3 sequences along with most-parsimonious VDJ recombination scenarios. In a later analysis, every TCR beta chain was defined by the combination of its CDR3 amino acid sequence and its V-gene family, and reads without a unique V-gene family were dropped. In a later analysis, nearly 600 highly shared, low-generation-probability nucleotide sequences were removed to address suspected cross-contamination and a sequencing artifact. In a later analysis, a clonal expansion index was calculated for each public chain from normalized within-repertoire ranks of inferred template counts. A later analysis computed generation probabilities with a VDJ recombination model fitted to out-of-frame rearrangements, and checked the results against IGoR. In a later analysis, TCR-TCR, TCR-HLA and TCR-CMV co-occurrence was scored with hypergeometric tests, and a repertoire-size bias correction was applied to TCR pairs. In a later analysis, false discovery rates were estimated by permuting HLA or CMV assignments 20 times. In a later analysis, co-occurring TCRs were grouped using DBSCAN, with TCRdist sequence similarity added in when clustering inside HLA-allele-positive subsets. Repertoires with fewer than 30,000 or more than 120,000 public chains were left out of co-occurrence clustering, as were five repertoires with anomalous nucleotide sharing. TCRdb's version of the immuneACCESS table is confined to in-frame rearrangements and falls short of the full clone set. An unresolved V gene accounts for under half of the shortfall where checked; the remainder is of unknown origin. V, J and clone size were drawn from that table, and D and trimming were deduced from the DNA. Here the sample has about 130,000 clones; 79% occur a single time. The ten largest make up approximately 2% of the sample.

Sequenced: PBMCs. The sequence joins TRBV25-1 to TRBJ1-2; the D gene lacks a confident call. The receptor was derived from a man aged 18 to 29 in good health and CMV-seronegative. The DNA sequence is TGTGCCAGCAGTGATAGTAACAGCTTATATGGCTACACCTTC. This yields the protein CASSDSNSLYGYTF.